A single sample gave rise to the 13 T cell receptor delta chains below, sequenced in a study of gamma-delta chains in newborns, infants, children. TCRdb reran clone calling via CATT on the reads. The data show about 6,100 delta-chain clones, around 2.5% seen once. The sequenced sample consisted of blood. These receptor sequences come from a child who was a newborn, infant or young child, either healthy, febrile or measles-vaccinated (not recorded which).

This clone is labeled as medium-sized. This sample includes further DNA sequences coding for the same CDR3. The rearrangement links TRDV2 to TRDJ1; 11 bases align to TRDD3. The trim removed 2 bases at V and 0 bases at J, leaving 4 bases unmatched. CDR3 size: 16 residues. The germline V gene has CDR1 GEAIGNYY and CDR2 EKD. The CDR3 loop is CACDILGDKDTDKLIF. DNA for the CDR3: TGTGCCTGTGACATACTGGGGGATAAGGACACCGATAAACTCATCTTT.

This clone was counted only a few times. Given a much more abundant clone one base away, this may be a read error. Other DNA sequences in the sample encode the same CDR3. The V gene is TRDV2, the J gene TRDJ2, with 12 bases lining up with TRDD3. V was clipped by 1 base and J by 4 bases; unmatched bases: 9. The germline V gene has CDR1 GEAIGNYY and CDR2 EKD. The CDR3 is 18 residues long. CDR3 sequence reads: CACDTVSTGGYRTAQLFF. The CDR3 coding sequence is TGTGCCTGTGACACTGTTAGTACTGGGGGATACCGGACAGCACAACTCTTCTTT.

This clone was counted only a few times. The V and J genes are TRDV2 and TRDJ3, with 8 nucleotides matching TRDD3. V gave up 0 bases and J gave up 0 bases; unmatched junction bases: 6. The CDR3 has 19 residues. Germline V CDR1 and CDR2: GEAIGNYY, EKD. CDR3 in amino acids: CACDTVRGISSWDTRQMFF. The CDR3 nucleotides read TGTGCCTGTGACACCGTCAGGGGGATAAGCTCCTGGGACACCCGACAGATGTTTTTC.

This clone turned up a few times. Additional DNA sequences in this sample encode the identical CDR3. The chain employs TRDV2 and TRDJ2, with 11 positions matching TRDD3. J lost 6 bases, V lost 3 bases, and 8 bases had no gene match. Per the germline V gene, CDR1 is GEAIGNYY and CDR2 is EKD. The CDR3 totals 16 residues. CDR3 in DNA: TGTGCCTGTGACCGGCTGGGGGATACACTATCAGCACAACTCTTCTTT. Its translation is CACDRLGDTLSAQLFF.

In its sample, this clone is medium-sized. At the DNA level, this CDR3 is encoded by other sequences in the same sample as well. The chain is built from TRDV2 and TRDJ3; TRDD3 matches at 10 bases. Germline CDR1 GEAIGNYY, CDR2 EKD. V lost 2 bases to trimming and J lost 0 bases; unmatched junction nucleotides: 3. CDR3 length equals 18 residues. CDR3 DNA sequence: TGTGCCTGTGACATACTGGGGGATGGCTCCTGGGACACCCGACAGATGTTTTTC. Its translation is CACDILGDGSWDTRQMFF.

Remarks on this clone: Mismatch with germline at one junction end may stem from a read error. At the DNA level, this CDR3 is encoded by other sequences in the same sample as well. This chain connects TRDV2 to TRDJ3, with 7 positions matching TRDD3. Germline lookup yields CDR1 GEAIGNYY and CDR2 EKD. The CDR3 loop spans 18 amino acids. In DNA, the CDR3 is TGCGCATGTGACGTACTGGGGATAAACTCCTGGGACACCCGACAGATGTTTTTC. Protein product: CACDVLGINSWDTRQMFF.

In its sample, this clone was seen a few times. At one end the junction does not follow the germline gene, possibly because of a read error. Other nucleotide sequences from this sample produce the same CDR3. V is TRDV2 and J is TRDJ3; D is possibly TRDD3 (6 bases). From germline, CDR1 is GEAIGNYY and CDR2 EKD. The CDR3 contains 18 residues. This CDR3 is CACDTLLGSSWDTRQMFF. The CDR3 nucleotides read TGTGCCTGCGACACTCTACTGGGAAGCTCCTGGGACACCCGACAGATGTTTTTC.

Turning to this clone: This DNA translates differently at residue 9 from the TCRdb protein, which is that of a much larger clone; a read error is likely, and the protein shown is the DNA's own translation. The chain employs TRDV2 and TRDJ3; a weak D match, TRDD3 (5 bases). CDR3 length equals 18 residues. The germline CDR1 and CDR2 sequences are GEAIGNYY and EKD. Between the trimmed V and J ends, which lost 0 bases and 0 bases, there was a span of 11 bases. Here the CDR3 DNA reads TGTGCCTGTGACACCGGGGGGGCAAACTCCTGGGACACCCGACAGATGTTTTTC. Its translation is CACDTGGANSWDTRQMFF.

A few counts support this clone. With a far larger clone one base away, a read error is the likely cause. The chain is built from TRDV2 and TRDJ2; 8 bases match TRDD3. CDR1 and CDR2 (germline): GEAIGNYY, EKD. The CDR3 runs to 14 residues. With 3 bases clipped from V and 3 bases from J, the junction kept 2 bases outside the gene matches. The CDR3 is CACDAWGMTAQLFF. CDR3 in DNA: TGTGCCTGTGACGCCTGGGGGATGACAGCACAACTCTTCTTT.

A remark on this clone: It is likely a read error: a sequence one base away is far more abundant. In the same sample, other DNA sequences code for this CDR3. CDR3 residues: CACDILGDTYTDKLIF. The CDR3 bases are TGCGCCTGTGACATACTGGGGGATACGTACACCGATAAACTCATCTTT. The rearrangement uses TRDV2 and TRDJ1, with 13 bases identical to TRDD3. CDR3 length: 16 amino acids. The germline gives CDR1 GEAIGNYY, CDR2 EKD.

This clone was counted only a few times. A read error is possible here, since a much larger clone lies one base away. Additional DNA sequences in this sample encode the identical CDR3. The genes are TRDV2 and TRDJ2; D is possibly TRDD3 (6 bases). Germline lookup yields CDR1 GEAIGNYY and CDR2 EKD. This CDR3 spans 16 amino acids. CDR3 protein: CACDSLGASLTAQLFF. In DNA form, the CDR3 reads TGTGCCTGCGACAGCTTGGGGGCTTCTTTGACAGCACAACTCTTCTTT.

In its sample, this clone was seen a few times. At residue 3, TCRdb's protein disagrees with the DNA translation; the protein shown here derives from the DNA. The rearrangement joins TRDV2 to TRDJ3; TRDD3 aligns across 8 bases. The CDR3 loop spans 18 amino acids. Germline V gives CDR1 GEAIGNYY, CDR2 EKD. J lost 0 bases, V lost 8 bases, and 11 bases had no gene match. The CDR3 protein is CAFHHLGESSWDTRQMFF. DNA for the CDR3: TGTGCCTTTCACCACCTGGGGGAAAGCTCCTGGGACACCCGACAGATGTTTTTC.

The chain has TRDV2 and TRDJ3; 9 positions match TRDD3. TCRdb records no J gene; here it was assigned by comparing the DNA to germline. The CDR3 runs to 21 residues. After removal of 0 bases from V and 0 bases from J, the junction contained 11 bases not matched to a gene. Germline V lookup: CDR1 GEAIGNYY, CDR2 EKD. CDR3: CACDTGDWGTIRSWDTRQMFF. CDR3 DNA sequence: TGTGCCTGTGACACCGGGGACTGGGGGACCATTCGCTCCTGGGACACCCGACAGATGTTTTTC.